These T cell receptor beta chains were read from a single sample in a study of T cells in Graves' hyperthyroidism and ophthalmopathy. TCRdb recomputed calls from the multiplex PCR reads with MiXCR, one row per CDR3 protein. This sample has about 250,000 distinct CDR3 sequences, with approximately 23% found just once. Sequenced material: blood. The source of these receptors is a woman between 35 and 50 years old with Graves' ophthalmopathy. Each CDR3 is given with its conserved first and last residue. Fields, in order: CDR3 protein, CDR3 DNA, V gene, J gene, clone size, D gene. The D gene is left open where the match is weak. Clone sizes are given selectively: once, few, many, or a class where the clone is expanded.

CDR3: CASTLAPGQLYEQYF; DNA: TGTGCCAGCACCTTGGCTCCGGGACAGCTCTACGAGCAGTACTTC; V: TRBV28; J: TRBJ2-7; size: many; D: TRBD1
CDR3: CASSEGARGYNQPQHF; DNA: TGTGCCAGCAGTGAAGGCGCCAGGGGGTACAATCAGCCCCAGCATTTT; V: TRBV6-1; J: TRBJ1-5; size: -; D: TRBD1
CDR3: CASSPPGSSEAFF; DNA: TGTGCCAGCAGTCCCCCCGGGTCCTCTGAAGCTTTCTTT; V: TRBV12-3/TRBV12-4; J: TRBJ1-1; size: -; D: -
CDR3: CSARVSGRAPGELFF; DNA: TGCAGTGCTAGAGTAAGCGGGAGGGCTCCCGGGGAGCTGTTTTTT; V: TRBV20-1; J: TRBJ2-2; size: -; D: TRBD2
CDR3: CASRPGPDYEQYF; DNA: TGTGCCAGCAGACCGGGACCTGACTACGAGCAGTACTTC; V: TRBV6-5; J: TRBJ2-7; size: many; D: -
CDR3: CASSESLTDSGNTIYF; DNA: TGTGCCAGCAGTGAATCTTTGACAGACTCTGGAAACACCATATATTTT; V: TRBV6-1; J: TRBJ1-3; size: many; D: -
CDR3: CATSRVGLADTPYNEQFF; DNA: TGTGCCACCAGCAGAGTGGGACTAGCGGATACTCCCTACAATGAGCAGTTCTTC; V: TRBV15; J: TRBJ2-1; size: many; D: TRBD2
CDR3: CATSDQTGEAFF; DNA: TGTGCCACCAGTGATCAGACAGGTGAAGCTTTCTTT; V: TRBV24-1; J: TRBJ1-1; size: many; D: -
CDR3: CASSRRLSGELFF; DNA: TGTGCCAGCAGCCGCAGGCTAAGCGGGGAGCTGTTTTTT; V: TRBV28; J: TRBJ2-2; size: -; D: -
CDR3: CASSLSPNWRATDNSPLHF; DNA: TGTGCCAGCAGCTTATCCCCCAATTGGCGAGCCACTGATAATTCACCCCTCCACTTT; V: TRBV11-1; J: TRBJ1-6; size: many; D: -
CDR3: CASSGTGGYNENQPQHF; DNA: TGTGCCAGCAGTGGGACAGGGGGCTATAATGAAAATCAGCCCCAGCATTTT; V: TRBV6-1; J: TRBJ1-5; size: many; D: TRBD1
CDR3: CASSQETDSPYGYTF; DNA: TGCGCCAGCAGCCAAGAAACGGACAGTCCCTATGGCTACACCTTC; V: TRBV4-1; J: TRBJ1-2; size: -; D: -
CDR3: CASTPSRSGIQETQYF; DNA: TGTGCCAGCACCCCTTCTCGCTCCGGGATCCAAGAGACCCAGTACTTC; V: TRBV7-2; J: TRBJ2-5; size: -; D: -
CDR3: CASSVADRVGTEAFF; DNA: TGTGCCAGCAGCGTCGCGGACAGGGTAGGAACTGAAGCTTTCTTT; V: TRBV9; J: TRBJ1-1; size: many; D: TRBD1
CDR3: CASSEGGFGQETQYF; DNA: TGTGCCAGCAGTGAGGGGGGGTTTGGGCAAGAGACCCAGTACTTC; V: TRBV6-1; J: TRBJ2-5; size: many; D: TRBD2
CDR3: CASSGPGGYEQYF; DNA: TGTGCCAGCAGTGGTCCCGGGGGCTACGAGCAGTACTTC; V: TRBV2; J: TRBJ2-7; size: many; D: -
CDR3: CASSLVSYRATEAFF; DNA: TGTGCCAGCAGTCTCGTCTCGTACAGGGCCACTGAAGCTTTCTTT; V: TRBV28; J: TRBJ1-1; size: -; D: -
CDR3: CASSPRTGGHGYTF; DNA: TGTGCCAGCAGTCCCCGGACAGGGGGGCATGGCTACACCTTC; V: TRBV28; J: TRBJ1-2; size: -; D: TRBD1
CDR3: CASSLAGRGRVFAETQYF; DNA: TGTGCCAGCAGCTTGGCCGGGAGGGGCAGGGTTTTTGCCGAGACCCAGTACTTC; V: TRBV5-6; J: TRBJ2-5; size: many; D: TRBD2
CDR3: CATSGAATYEQYF; DNA: TGTGCCACCAGTGGGGCGGCTACCTACGAGCAGTACTTC; V: TRBV24-1; J: TRBJ2-7; size: many; D: -
CDR3: CASSYRSSYNSPLHF; DNA: TGTGCCAGCAGTTACCGGAGCTCCTATAATTCACCCCTCCACTTT; V: TRBV6-5; J: TRBJ1-6; size: many; D: -
CDR3: CASSLMGQGAGGELFF; DNA: TGTGCCAGCAGTTTAATGGGACAGGGGGCCGGCGGGGAGCTGTTTTTT; V: TRBV12-3/TRBV12-4; J: TRBJ2-2; size: many; D: TRBD1
CDR3: CASSVTDSRNQPQHF; DNA: TGTGCCAGCAGCGTCACCGACAGCCGCAATCAGCCCCAGCATTTT; V: TRBV9; J: TRBJ1-5; size: -; D: -
CDR3: CASSRLAAYEQYF; DNA: TGTGCCAGCAGTCGACTAGCGGCCTACGAGCAGTACTTC; V: TRBV12-3/TRBV12-4; J: TRBJ2-7; size: -; D: TRBD2
CDR3: CASSPARQNTEAFF; DNA: TGTGCCAGCAGTCCAGCCCGGCAGAACACTGAAGCTTTCTTT; V: TRBV28; J: TRBJ1-1; size: -; D: -
CDR3: CASSLRTGLAKNIQYF; DNA: TGTGCCAGCTCACTAAGGACAGGACTAGCCAAAAACATTCAGTACTTC; V: TRBV18; J: TRBJ2-4; size: few; D: TRBD1
CDR3: CASSYGLLNTEAFF; DNA: TGTGCCAGCAGTTACGGTTTACTGAACACTGAAGCTTTCTTT; V: TRBV6-5; J: TRBJ1-1; size: -; D: -
CDR3: CASLDSSNQPQHF; DNA: TGTGCCAGCCTGGACAGTTCGAATCAGCCCCAGCATTTT; V: TRBV6-1; J: TRBJ1-5; size: many; D: -
CDR3: CASSLVGRGETQYF; DNA: TGTGCCAGCAGCTTGGTCGGGAGAGGGGAGACCCAGTACTTC; V: TRBV7-9; J: TRBJ2-5; size: many; D: -
CDR3: CASSSTGLIDPGELFF; DNA: TGTGCCAGCAGCTCTACGGGACTTATAGACCCCGGGGAGCTGTTTTTT; V: TRBV28; J: TRBJ2-2; size: many; D: -
CDR3: CASSEAGVDTGELFF; DNA: TGCGCCAGCAGTGAAGCGGGAGTCGATACCGGGGAGCTGTTTTTT; V: TRBV10-1; J: TRBJ2-2; size: few; D: TRBD2
CDR3: CASSQVRVKGDEQYF; DNA: TGTGCCAGCAGCCAAGTTCGTGTGAAGGGGGACGAGCAGTACTTC; V: TRBV3-1; J: TRBJ2-7; size: many; D: -
CDR3: CATSDLDRGYEQYF; DNA: TGTGCCACCAGTGATTTGGACAGGGGCTACGAGCAGTACTTC; V: TRBV24-1; J: TRBJ2-7; size: -; D: TRBD1